This passage covers 5 T cell receptor beta chains from one sample sequenced in a study of blood T cells in healthy people across ages. Together with a sample-barcoded 5' primer, a J-beta primer mix was included in a second PCR lasting roughly 6 to 12 cycles. TCRdb redid the calling of the 5' RACE reads with MiXCR, one entry per CDR3 protein. The sample includes 660,000 or so distinct CDR3 sequences, around three fifths of them seen just once. The sample taken for sequencing was blood. These receptors all stem from a man aged 55 to 70 in good health.

The chain links TRBV18 to TRBJ2-7; perhaps D is TRBD1 or TRBD2 (5 bases each). From germline, CDR1 is KGHSH and CDR2 LQKENI. The CDR3 spans 14 residues. V was cut by 3 bases and J by 3 bases, with 12 bases left in between. CDR3 sequence: CASSPRGPFYEQYF. In DNA form, the CDR3 reads TGTGCCAGCTCACCCCGGGGCCCTTTCTACGAGCAGTACTTC.

The chain joins TRBV7-2 to TRBJ1-1; D unclear. The CDR3 has 14 amino acids. Germline assignment: CDR1 SGHTA and CDR2 FQGNSA. Trimming removed 6 bases at V and 3 bases at J, with 14 bases between. This CDR3 reads CASRRHPSDTEAFF. Written as DNA, the CDR3 is TGTGCCAGCAGGAGACACCCATCGGACACTGAAGCTTTCTTT.

This chain joins TRBV2 and TRBJ1-6; 7 bases are shared with TRBD1. The germline CDR1 and CDR2 sequences are SNHLY and FYNNEI. CDR3 size: 14 residues. The V gene end was trimmed by 4 bases and the J gene end by 10 bases; junction bases not matched to a gene: 7. As DNA, the CDR3 is TGTGCCAGCAGTGGGCAGGGGGTACGGTCACCCCTCCACTTT. This sequence encodes CASSGQGVRSPLHF. Supplemented by reference TRBV2 and TRBJ1-6, the full variable domain reads EPEVTQTPSHQVTQMGQEVILRCVPISNHLYFYWYRQILGQKVEFLVSFYNNEISEKSEIFDDQFSVERPDGSNFTLKIRSTKLEDSAMYFCASSGQGVRSPLHFGNGTRLTVT.

Regarding this clonotype: Relative to the germline gene, one junction end is altered; a read error may explain this. This rearrangement joins TRBV12-3 or TRBV12-4 to TRBJ2-1; no clear D gene. This CDR3 has 14 residues. CDR3 nucleotide sequence: TGTGCCAGCAGTTACGGGCCCCCCTACGATGAGCAGTTCTTC. Translating gives CASSYGPPYDEQFF.

This clonotype came up a few times. The genes are TRBV20-1 and TRBJ1-2; possible D gene TRBD1, 5 bases. The CDR3 has 14 amino acids. CDR1 DFQATT and CDR2 SNEGSKA come from the germline V gene (reference sequence). V lost 1 base to trimming and J lost 8 bases, with 17 bases between them. The CDR3 region is CSARGGRDPSGYTF. The DNA for the CDR3 is TGCAGTGCTAGAGGGGGCAGGGATCCAAGCGGCTACACCTTC.